This entry lists 16 T cell receptor beta chains sequenced from one sample in a study of blood T cell repertoires in COVID-19 (dated by TCRdb to between 2020 and 2021). The library was obtained by the immunoSEQ multiplex PCR assay. Entries here come from immuneACCESS through TCRdb and include only in-frame sequences with V and J called. Some clones fail to appear in such tables; in the studies checked, an unresolved V gene covers under half of the shortfall, and the cause of the remainder is unknown. This sample holds more than 50,000 clones; about nine tenths were observed only once. 1.5% to 2% of the sample belongs to the ten largest clones. The specimen sequenced was peripheral blood. All receptors come from a human donor in a cohort sampled during active COVID-19.

This chain joins TRBV6-5 and TRBJ2-1; D possibly corresponds to TRBD2 (5 bases). Germline values: CDR1 MNHEY, CDR2 SVGAGI. With 8 bases removed from V and 8 bases from J, the gap between germline ends came to 19 bases. CDR3 length: 14 amino acids. The CDR3 protein is CASQLGPLLDEQFF. The CDR3 region has the DNA TGTGCCAGCCAACTAGGACCATTACTGGATGAGCAGTTCTTC.

The chain uses TRBV5-4 and TRBJ2-7; 8 nucleotides align to TRBD2. Germline CDR1 is SGHNT and CDR2 is YYREEE (reference sequence). This CDR3 has 15 residues. V trimming: 2 bases; J trimming: 1 base; junction bases outside the gene matches: 5. Written as DNA, the CDR3 is TGTGCCAGCAGCTTCCCGGGACTAGGGTCCTACGAGCAGTACTTC. It codes for CASSFPGLGSYEQYF.

The chain carries TRBV7-6 and TRBJ2-5; 7 bases agree with TRBD2. There are 16 residues in the CDR3. Trimming cost V 3 bases and J 0 bases; bases outside gene matches: 7. Germline CDR1 reads SGHVS; CDR2 reads FNYEAQ. The CDR3 loop is CASSLDDSGYQETQYF. CDR3 DNA sequence: TGTGCCAGCAGCTTGGATGATAGCGGGTACCAAGAGACCCAGTACTTC.

The chain recombines TRBV25-1 with TRBJ2-5, with unresolved D. V was pared by 3 bases and J by 4 bases, with 12 bases between. This CDR3 region has 14 residues. The V gene's germline CDR1 is MGHDK and CDR2 SYGVNS. The CDR3: CASSEVSTVETQYF. CDR3 sequence (DNA): TGTGCCAGCAGTGAGGTCAGTACAGTAGAGACCCAGTACTTC.

The gene calls are TRBV6-2 or TRBV6-3 and TRBJ2-7, with unresolved D. V dropped 3 bases and J dropped 6 bases, with 6 bases sitting between them. The germline gives CDR1 MNHEY, CDR2 SVGEGT. The CDR3 runs 11 residues. The CDR3 DNA sequence: TGTGCCAGCAGTTATCCTTCCGAGCAGTACTTC. Its protein is CASSYPSEQYF.

This chain connects TRBV6-5 to TRBJ2-7; maybe TRBD1 (6 bases). The ends were cut back, 6 bases at V and 3 bases at J, with 12 bases in the middle. There are 13 residues in the CDR3. Germline V gene lookup returns CDR1 MNHEY and CDR2 SVGAGI. This CDR3 is CASRARGIYEQYF. CDR3 sequence (DNA): TGTGCCAGCAGAGCCAGGGGAATCTACGAGCAGTACTTC.

CDR3 residues: CSVVGGTSGKLETQYF. As DNA, the CDR3 is TGCAGCGTTGTGGGGGGGACTAGCGGGAAGTTAGAGACCCAGTACTTC. The V gene is TRBV29-1, the J gene TRBJ2-5; TRBD2 agrees at 13 bases. Germline V CDR1 and CDR2: SQVTM, ANQGSEA. The CDR3 is 16 amino acids. The V gene end was trimmed by 4 bases and the J gene end by 4 bases; junction bases not matched to a gene: 9.

V gene TRBV27 combines with J gene TRBJ2-1; the match to TRBD2 covers 8 bases. In germline, CDR1 is MNHEY, CDR2 SMNVEV (reference sequence). Trimming took 3 bases from V and 7 from J; bases not matched to a gene: 8. This CDR3 has 15 residues. CDR3 loop: CASSFSTLAGNEQFF. The CDR3 region has the DNA TGTGCCAGCAGTTTCTCCACATTAGCGGGGAATGAGCAGTTCTTC.

In DNA form, the CDR3 reads TGTGCCAGCAGCCCCGGGGGGGGGCGAACAGATACGCAGTATTTT. It encodes CASSPGGGRTDTQYF. The J gene is TRBJ2-3, the V gene TRBV3-1 (or the pseudogene TRBV3-2); 8 bases agree with TRBD2. CDR3 size: 15 residues. Losses at the gene ends were 4 bases for V and 3 bases for J; bases not matched to a gene: 6. Germline lookup yields CDR1 LGHDT and CDR2 YNNKEL (reference sequence).

V usage is TRBV5-4 and J usage is TRBJ2-3; the match to TRBD1 covers 7 bases. The length of the CDR3 is 15 residues. The V gene's germline CDR1 is SGHNT and CDR2 YYREEE (reference sequence). Germline trimming cut 4 bases from V and 4 bases from J; bases unmatched to any gene: 9. The CDR3 protein is CASSLRGQVSDTQYF. In nucleotides, the CDR3 is TGTGCCAGCAGCCTCAGAGGACAGGTGTCAGATACGCAGTATTTT.

The CDR3, as DNA: TGTGCCAGCACAGAATACGGGACAGTTAATGAAAAACTGTTTTTT. Its protein is CASTEYGTVNEKLFF. The chain joins TRBV28 to TRBJ1-4; 7 bases are a match to TRBD1. V lost 7 bases, J lost 4 bases, and 9 bases stayed unmatched. This CDR3 is 15 amino acids long. Per the germline V gene, CDR1 is MDHEN and CDR2 is SYDVKM.

The rearrangement joins TRBV4-2 to TRBJ1-2; 7 bases are shared with TRBD1. With 3 bases clipped from V and 8 bases from J, the junction kept 12 bases outside the gene matches. Germline V CDR1 and CDR2: LGHNA, YNFKEQ. The CDR3 extends over 15 amino acids. CDR3 loop: CASSHGQERARGYTF. For the CDR3, the DNA is TGTGCCAGCAGCCACGGACAGGAGAGGGCTAGGGGCTACACCTTC.

The chain combines TRBV18 with TRBJ1-1; 10 bases line up with TRBD1. With V trimmed by 5 bases and J by 11 bases, 17 bases remained unmatched. From germline, CDR1 is KGHSH and CDR2 LQKENI. CDR3 length: 16 amino acids. The CDR3: CASSSSPGQGRSEAFF. The CDR3 DNA reads as TGTGCCAGCTCATCCTCACCGGGACAGGGGCGGTCGGAGGCTTTCTTT.

V is TRBV29-1 and J is TRBJ2-1, with 7 bases fitting TRBD2. The CDR3 length is 15 residues. In germline, CDR1 is SQVTM, CDR2 ANQGSEA. With V trimmed by 5 bases and J by 5 bases, 12 bases remained unmatched. The chain's CDR3 is CSVRLNPREDNEQFF. The CDR3 coding sequence is TGCAGCGTTCGATTGAACCCCCGGGAGGACAATGAGCAGTTCTTC.

This clone was found once. The chain links TRBV11-3 to TRBJ2-5, with 9 bases that match TRBD1. The CDR3 is 20 residues long. V lost 0 bases to trimming and J lost 3 bases; unmatched junction nucleotides: 17. Germline lookup yields CDR1 SGHNT and CDR2 YENEEA. CDR3 amino acids: CASSLEAVMGTGNTKETQYF. DNA of the CDR3: TGTGCCAGCAGCTTAGAGGCCGTGATGGGGACAGGGAATACTAAAGAGACCCAGTACTTC.

This sequence joins TRBV4-3 and TRBJ2-2; 15 nucleotides agree with TRBD2. The germline V gene encodes CDR1 LGHNA and CDR2 YSLEER. V lost 4 bases, J lost 10 bases, and 4 bases stayed unmatched. This CDR3 comprises 15 residues. The CDR3, as DNA: TGCGCCAGCAGCCCGGGACTAGCGGGAGGTCCGGAGCTGTTTTTT. It specifies CASSPGLAGGPELFF.